Only one count was recorded for the clone carrying this TCR beta chain. The junction had 3 bases not matched to a gene; V was cut back by 1 base and J by 6 bases. Germline lookup yields CDR1 SGHTA and CDR2 FQGNSA. The CDR3 is 15 residues long. The data belong to a study of response to subunit inactivated influenza vaccine. TCRdb passed the RT-PCR reads through MiXCR, listing each CDR3 protein once. Here the sample spans about 520,000 distinct CDR3 sequences, 9.5% to 13% being singletons. The sample in question was PBMCs from blood, obtained roughly 48 days after vaccination. V gene TRBV7-2 combines with J gene TRBJ2-2, with 9 positions matching TRBD2. The receptor's source is a man aged 45-60 years who received an inactivated influenza vaccine. DNA for the CDR3: TGTGCCAGCAGCTTAGTAAGCGGGAGGTCCGGGGAGCTGTTTTTT. This sequence encodes CASSLVSGRSGELFF.